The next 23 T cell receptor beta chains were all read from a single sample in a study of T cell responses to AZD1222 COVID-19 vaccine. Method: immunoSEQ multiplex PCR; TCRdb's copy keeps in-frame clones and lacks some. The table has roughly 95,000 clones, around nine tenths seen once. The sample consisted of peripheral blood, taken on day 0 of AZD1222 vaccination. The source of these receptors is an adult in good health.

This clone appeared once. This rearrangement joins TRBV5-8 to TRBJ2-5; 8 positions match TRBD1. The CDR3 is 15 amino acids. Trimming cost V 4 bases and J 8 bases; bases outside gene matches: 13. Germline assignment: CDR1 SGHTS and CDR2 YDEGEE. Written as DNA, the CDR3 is TGTGCCAGCAGCCCTGGGACAGGTTCTTTGGTCACCCAGTACTTC. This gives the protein CASSPGTGSLVTQYF.

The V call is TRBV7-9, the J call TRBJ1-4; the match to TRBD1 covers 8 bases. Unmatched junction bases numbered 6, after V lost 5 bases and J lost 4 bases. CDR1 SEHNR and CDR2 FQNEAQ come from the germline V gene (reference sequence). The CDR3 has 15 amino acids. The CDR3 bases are TGTGCCAGCAGCCGACTGGGACAGGATAATGAAAAACTGTTTTTT. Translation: CASSRLGQDNEKLFF.

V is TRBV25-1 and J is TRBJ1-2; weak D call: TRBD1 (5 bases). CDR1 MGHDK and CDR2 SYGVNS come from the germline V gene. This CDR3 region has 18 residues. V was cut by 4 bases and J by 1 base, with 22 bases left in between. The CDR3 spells CASSGKTESENLNYGYTF. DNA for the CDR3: TGTGCCAGCAGTGGAAAGACAGAGTCTGAAAACCTTAACTATGGCTACACCTTC.

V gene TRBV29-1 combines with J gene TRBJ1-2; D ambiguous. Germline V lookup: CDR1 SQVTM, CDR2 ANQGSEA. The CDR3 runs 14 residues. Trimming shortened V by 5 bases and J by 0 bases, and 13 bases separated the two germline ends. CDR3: CSVRSPNTNYGYTF. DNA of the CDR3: TGCAGCGTTCGTAGTCCGAATACTAACTATGGCTACACCTTC.

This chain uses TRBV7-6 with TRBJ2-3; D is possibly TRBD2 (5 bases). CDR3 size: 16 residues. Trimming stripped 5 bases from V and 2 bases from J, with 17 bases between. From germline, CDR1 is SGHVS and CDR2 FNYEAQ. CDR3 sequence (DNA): TGTGCCAGCAGCGGGATTGGGCTAGCCGTCACAGATACGCAGTATTTT. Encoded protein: CASSGIGLAVTDTQYF.

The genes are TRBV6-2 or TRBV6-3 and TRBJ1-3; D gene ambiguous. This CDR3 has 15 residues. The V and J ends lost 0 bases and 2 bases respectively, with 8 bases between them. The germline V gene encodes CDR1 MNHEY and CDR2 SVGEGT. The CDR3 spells CASSYSKTPGNTIYF. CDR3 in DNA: TGTGCCAGCAGTTACTCGAAAACCCCTGGAAACACCATATATTTT.

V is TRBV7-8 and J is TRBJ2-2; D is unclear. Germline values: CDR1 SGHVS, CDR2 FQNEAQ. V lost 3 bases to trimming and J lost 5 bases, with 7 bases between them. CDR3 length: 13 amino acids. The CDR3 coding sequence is TGTGCCAGCAGCTTCGTGAGGACCGGGGAGCTGTTTTTT. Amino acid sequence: CASSFVRTGELFF.

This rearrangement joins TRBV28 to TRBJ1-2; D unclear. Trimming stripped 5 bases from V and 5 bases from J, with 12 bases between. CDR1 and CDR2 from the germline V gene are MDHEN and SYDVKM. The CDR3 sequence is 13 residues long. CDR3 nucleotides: TGTGCCAGCAGTACCTCCGTGGCGTATGGCTACACCTTC. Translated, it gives CASSTSVAYGYTF.

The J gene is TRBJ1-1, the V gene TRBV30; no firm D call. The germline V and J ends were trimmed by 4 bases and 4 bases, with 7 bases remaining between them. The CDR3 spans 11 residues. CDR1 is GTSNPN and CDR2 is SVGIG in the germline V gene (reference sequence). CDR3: CAWNYGTEAFF. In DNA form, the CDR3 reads TGTGCCTGGAATTATGGCACTGAAGCTTTCTTT. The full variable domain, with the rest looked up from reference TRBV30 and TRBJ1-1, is SQTIHQWPATLVQPVGSPLSLECTVEGTSNPNLYWYRQAAGRGLQLLFYSVGIGQISSEVPQNLSASRPQDRQFILSSKKLLLSDSGFYLCAWNYGTEAFFGQGTRLTVV.

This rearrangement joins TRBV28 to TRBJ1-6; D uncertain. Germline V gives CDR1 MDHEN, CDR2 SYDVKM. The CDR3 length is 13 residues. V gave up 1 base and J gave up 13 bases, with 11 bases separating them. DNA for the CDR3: TGTGCCAGCAGTTTATTGTTCCTACCGCCCCTCCACTTT. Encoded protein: CASSLLFLPPLHF.

CDR3 DNA: TGCGCCAGCAGCTTGGTGGAGGGTCAGCCCCAGCATTTT. Protein: CASSLVEGQPQHF. The rearrangement links TRBV5-1 to TRBJ1-5, with D unclear. The CDR3 covers 13 residues. The V end was cut by 0 bases, the J end by 6 bases, with 7 bases between. Germline CDR1 and CDR2: SGHRS and YFSETQ.

The CDR3 sequence: CASKGGSMGQNTDTQYF. CDR3 DNA sequence: TGTGCCAGTAAAGGGGGATCAATGGGACAGAACACAGATACGCAGTATTTT. The chain links TRBV19 to TRBJ2-3; TRBD1 matches 7 bases. CDR1 is LNHDA and CDR2 is SQIVND in the germline V gene (reference sequence). J gave up 2 bases and V 7 bases, and 15 bases lay outside the gene matches. CDR3 size: 17 residues.

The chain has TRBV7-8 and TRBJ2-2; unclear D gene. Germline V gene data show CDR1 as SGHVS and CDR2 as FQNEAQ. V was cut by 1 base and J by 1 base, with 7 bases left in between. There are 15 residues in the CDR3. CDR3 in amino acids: CASSLEERNTGELFF. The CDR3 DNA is TGTGCCAGCAGCTTAGAAGAGAGGAACACCGGGGAGCTGTTTTTT.

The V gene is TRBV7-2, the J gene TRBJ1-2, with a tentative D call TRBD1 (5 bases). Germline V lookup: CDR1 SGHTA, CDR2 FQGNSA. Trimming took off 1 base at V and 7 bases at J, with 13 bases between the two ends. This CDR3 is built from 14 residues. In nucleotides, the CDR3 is TGTGCCAGCAGCTTAGACCCAGGGAGGAGTGGCTACACCTTC. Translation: CASSLDPGRSGYTF.

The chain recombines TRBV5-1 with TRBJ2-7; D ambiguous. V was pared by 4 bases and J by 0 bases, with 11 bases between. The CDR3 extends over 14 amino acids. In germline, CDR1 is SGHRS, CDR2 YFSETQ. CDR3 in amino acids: CASSLAWSSYEQYF. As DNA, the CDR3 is TGCGCCAGCAGCCTTGCGTGGAGCTCCTACGAGCAGTACTTC.

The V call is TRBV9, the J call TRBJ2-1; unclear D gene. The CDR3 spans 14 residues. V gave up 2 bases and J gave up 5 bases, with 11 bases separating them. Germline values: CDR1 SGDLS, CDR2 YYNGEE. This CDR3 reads CASSVRPVNNEQFF. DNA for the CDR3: TGTGCCAGCAGCGTCAGGCCCGTAAACAATGAGCAGTTCTTC.

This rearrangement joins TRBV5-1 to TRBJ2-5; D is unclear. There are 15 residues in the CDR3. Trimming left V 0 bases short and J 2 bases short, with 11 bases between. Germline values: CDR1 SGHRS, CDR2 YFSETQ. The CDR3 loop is CASSLGLLRQETQYF. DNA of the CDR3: TGCGCCAGCAGCTTGGGTTTACTCAGACAAGAGACCCAGTACTTC.

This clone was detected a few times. DNA of the CDR3: TGTGCCAGCAGCCAACTAGCGGGAGGACAGAACACCGGGGAGCTGTTTTTT. Amino acids: CASSQLAGGQNTGELFF. The chain uses TRBV27 and TRBJ2-2; 12 bases map to TRBD2. The V segment lost 6 bases and the J segment 1 base; nucleotides outside the gene matches: 6. CDR1 and CDR2 (germline): MNHEY, SMNVEV (reference sequence). The CDR3 is made up of 17 amino acids.

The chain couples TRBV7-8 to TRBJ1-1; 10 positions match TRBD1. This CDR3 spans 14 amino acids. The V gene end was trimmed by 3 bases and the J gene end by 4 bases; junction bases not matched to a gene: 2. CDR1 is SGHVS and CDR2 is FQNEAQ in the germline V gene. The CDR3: CASSFRDRGTEAFF. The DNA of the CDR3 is TGTGCCAGCAGCTTCCGGGACAGGGGCACTGAAGCTTTCTTT.

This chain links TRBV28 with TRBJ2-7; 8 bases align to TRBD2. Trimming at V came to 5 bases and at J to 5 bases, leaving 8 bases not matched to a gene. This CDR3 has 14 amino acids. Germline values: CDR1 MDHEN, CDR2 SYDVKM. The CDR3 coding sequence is TGTGCCAGCAGTCCCAGCGGGAGCGGGAACGAGCAGTACTTC. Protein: CASSPSGSGNEQYF.

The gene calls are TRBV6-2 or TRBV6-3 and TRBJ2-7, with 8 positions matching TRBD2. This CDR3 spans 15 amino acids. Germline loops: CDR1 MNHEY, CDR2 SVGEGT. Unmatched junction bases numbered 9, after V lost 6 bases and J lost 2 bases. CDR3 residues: CASRPQGTRAYEQYF. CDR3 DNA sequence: TGTGCCAGCAGGCCTCAGGGGACTAGGGCCTACGAGCAGTACTTC.

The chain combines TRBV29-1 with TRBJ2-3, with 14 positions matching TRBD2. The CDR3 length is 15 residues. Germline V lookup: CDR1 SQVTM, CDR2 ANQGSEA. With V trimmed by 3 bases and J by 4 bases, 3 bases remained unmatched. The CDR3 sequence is CSVETSGRESDTQYF. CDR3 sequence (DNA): TGCAGCGTTGAGACTAGCGGGAGGGAATCAGATACGCAGTATTTT.

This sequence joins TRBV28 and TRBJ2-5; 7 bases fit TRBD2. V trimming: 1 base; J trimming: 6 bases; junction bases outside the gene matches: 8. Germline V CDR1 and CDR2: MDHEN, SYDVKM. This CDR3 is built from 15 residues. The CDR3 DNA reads TGTGCCAGCAGTTTATTAGGCGGGAGCAAGAAGACCCAGTACTTC. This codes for CASSLLGGSKKTQYF.